Following are 4 T cell receptor beta chains from one sample sequenced in a study of blood T cells in healthy people across ages. Then a second PCR, running roughly 7 to 11 cycles, was carried out with a sample-barcoded 5' primer and a J-beta primer mix. TCRdb re-called the 5' RACE reads with MiXCR, one entry per CDR3 protein. The top ten clones hold about 10% of a sample with about 1.6 million distinct CDR3 sequences, about 35% of them seen once. The sequenced sample consisted of blood. These receptors were collected from a woman aged 25-40 years in good health.

In this sample, this clonotype turned up a few times. The chain carries TRBV2 and TRBJ2-3, with TRBD2 identical over 9 bases. V lost 7 bases to trimming and J lost 6 bases; unmatched junction nucleotides: 8. Germline values: CDR1 SNHLY, CDR2 FYNNEI. There are 14 residues in the CDR3. The CDR3 reads CASTPAGGRDTQYF. CDR3 DNA sequence: TGTGCCAGCACTCCAGCGGGGGGCAGGGATACGCAGTATTTT.

The CDR3 DNA sequence: TGTGCCAGCAGCCAAGGAGTTTACAGGTACTTC. Amino acid sequence: CASSQGVYRYF. The rearrangement joins TRBV14 to TRBJ2-7; D remains unclear. CDR1 and CDR2 (germline): SGHDN, FVKESK. V lost 1 base and J lost 12, with 10 bases in between. This CDR3 has 11 amino acids.

The gene calls are TRBV20-1 and TRBJ2-1; D unresolved. The CDR3 spans 13 residues. Germline V CDR1 and CDR2: DFQATT, SNEGSKA (reference sequence). V lost 5 bases, J lost 1 base, and 9 bases lay in between. The CDR3 loop is CSAYTRSYNEQFF. The DNA of the CDR3 is TGCAGTGCTTATACCCGTTCCTACAATGAGCAGTTCTTC.

The chain couples TRBV10-1 to TRBJ2-3, with D perhaps matching TRBD2 (6 bases). In germline, CDR1 is WNHNN, CDR2 SYGVQD (reference sequence). The germline V and J ends were trimmed by 6 bases and 8 bases, with 15 bases remaining between them. The CDR3 extends over 13 amino acids. The CDR3 reads CASSALATGTQYF. The CDR3 DNA sequence: TGCGCCAGCAGCGCTCTAGCGACGGGTACGCAGTATTTT.